This is a list of T cell receptor beta chains from one sample in a study of cytomegalovirus exposure and HLA in healthy donors. Assay used: immunoSEQ multiplex PCR; TCRdb lists only in-frame clones, some missing. The sample lists over 150,000 clones, roughly 85% seen once, with 2% to 2.5% in the top ten. Sequenced: PBMCs. The origin of the receptors is a man aged 40-49 years in good health and CMV-seronegative. CDR3s include the opening cysteine and the closing phenylalanine or tryptophan. A D gene is named only where the DNA matches it firmly. Size is stated for part of the rows, as once, few or many counts, or as a class when the clone is expanded.

>TRBJ2-5|.|TRBV14|.
CASSATMHQQETQYF
TGTGCCAGCAGCGCCACCATGCATCAGCAAGAGACCCAGTACTTC
>TRBJ2-7|.|TRBV6-6|.
CASSWGLHRPYEQYF
TGTGCCAGCAGTTGGGGTCTGCACAGGCCCTACGAGCAGTACTTC
>TRBJ2-6|TRBD2|TRBV4-1|.
CASSRLASGSGANVLTF
TGCGCCAGCAGCCGGTTGGCTAGCGGCTCTGGGGCCAACGTCCTGACTTTC
>TRBJ2-7|.|TRBV6-1|few
CASSRSLIYEQYF
TGTGCCAGCAGCCGAAGTCTAATCTACGAGCAGTACTTC
>TRBJ2-5|TRBD1|TRBV5-1|.
CASSFGQGGTQYF
TGCGCCAGCAGCTTTGGACAGGGGGGGACCCAGTACTTC
>TRBJ2-7|.|TRBV14|.
CASRYYYVPTYEQYF
TGTGCCAGCAGGTACTATTACGTCCCTACCTACGAGCAGTACTTC
>TRBJ2-3|.|TRBV12-2|.
CASRLVSSGRRGDTQYF
TGTGCAAGTCGCTTAGTGAGTAGCGGGAGAAGGGGAGATACGCAGTATTTT
>TRBJ1-1|.|TRBV7-7|.
CASSFFSVRAFF
TGTGCTAGCAGCTTTTTCAGCGTAAGAGCTTTCTTT
>TRBJ2-5|TRBD2|TRBV30|once
CAWRADGGSETQYF
TGTGCCTGGAGAGCGGACGGGGGGTCGGAGACCCAGTACTTC
>TRBJ2-7|TRBD2|TRBV5-1|.
CASRAGTSGSKAYEQYF
TGCGCCAGCCGGGCCGGGACTAGCGGGAGCAAGGCCTACGAGCAGTACTTC
>TRBJ2-1|.|TRBV6-5|once
CASSYKGSDEQFF
TGTGCCAGCAGTTACAAGGGTAGCGATGAGCAGTTCTTC
>TRBJ1-1|.|TRBV5-5|.
CASSLDAGTWGEAFF
TGTGCCAGCAGCTTGGATGCGGGAACTTGGGGGGAAGCTTTCTTT
>TRBJ1-2|.|TRBV5-1|few
CASSNPDNGYGYTF
TGCGCCAGCAGCAATCCGGACAACGGCTATGGCTACACCTTC
>TRBJ2-3|TRBD1|TRBV28|.
CASSPQGAVTDTQYF
TGTGCCAGCTCCCCACAGGGGGCAGTCACAGATACGCAGTATTTT
>TRBJ2-1|TRBD2|TRBV5-1|.
CASSPLSAGGILEQFF
TGCGCCAGCAGCCCCTTGTCGGCGGGAGGAATCCTGGAGCAGTTCTTC
>TRBJ1-3|.|TRBV13|.
CASTISRDNSRNTIYF
TGTGCCAGCACCATTTCCCGGGACAATAGCCGAAACACCATATATTTT
>TRBJ2-7|.|TRBV2|.
CASTARYEQYF
TGTGCCAGCACCGCCCGCTACGAGCAGTACTTC
>TRBJ2-1|.|TRBV6-1|.
CASSEVTGLSEQFF
TGTGCCAGCAGTGAAGTTACAGGGCTATCGGAGCAGTTCTTC
>TRBJ2-7|TRBD2|TRBV4-2|few
CASSPGGWTYEQYF
TGTGCCAGCAGCCCCGGGGGGTGGACCTACGAGCAGTACTTC
>TRBJ1-6|TRBD1|TRBV9|.
CASGGQENSPLHF
TGTGCCAGCGGGGGACAGGAAAATTCACCCCTCCACTTT
>TRBJ2-5|.|TRBV6-1|few
CASSESVLPRGGETQYF
TGTGCCAGCAGTGAGAGTGTATTACCTCGCGGCGGGGAGACCCAGTACTTC
>TRBJ2-7|.|TRBV6-5|few
CASSYSTGPTYEQYF
TGTGCCAGCAGTTACTCGACAGGACCCACCTACGAGCAGTACTTC
>TRBJ2-1|TRBD2|TRBV4-3|few
CASSQARGLADYNEQFF
TGCGCCAGCAGCCAAGCACGAGGACTAGCGGACTACAATGAGCAGTTCTTC